One sample yielded the 20 T cell receptor beta chains listed below, sequenced in a study of Ad26.COV2.S vaccination and SARS-CoV-2 variants. The assay was immunoSEQ multiplex PCR, and TCRdb's table has in-frame clones only and misses some. The sample has approximately 450,000 clones; approximately 92% are singletons. The treatment: around 19 received Ad26.COV2.S at low or high dose, single or two shots; 5 received placebo; per-sample allocation not given. Samples were taken on day 63 after the first vaccine or placebo injection. Sample: peripheral blood, taken in a trial of Ad26.COV2.S vaccine versus placebo. These receptor sequences come from a person aged 18-60 years who received the Ad26.COV2.S COVID-19 vaccine or a placebo.

This sequence joins TRBV9 and TRBJ1-3; D ambiguous. Germline assignment: CDR1 SGDLS and CDR2 YYNGEE. Trimming left V 4 bases short and J 4 bases short, with 15 bases between. The CDR3 covers 15 residues. CDR3 sequence reads: CASSPRGGEGNTIYF. The CDR3 DNA follows: TGTGCCAGCAGCCCCCGGGGAGGTGAGGGAAACACCATATATTTT.

CDR3 region: CASRGHNEDGYTF. The CDR3 nucleotides read TGTGCCAGCCGGGGTCACAACGAGGATGGCTACACCTTC. The chain carries TRBV4-2 and TRBJ1-2; D call uncertain. The germline CDR1 and CDR2 sequences are LGHNA and YNFKEQ. The ends were cut back, 8 bases at V and 6 bases at J, with 16 bases in the middle. The CDR3 consists of 13 residues.

The rearrangement uses TRBV7-9 and TRBJ1-2; D remains unclear. Germline V gene lookup returns CDR1 SEHNR and CDR2 FQNEAQ (reference sequence). Trimming left V 2 bases short and J 2 bases short, with 9 bases between. The CDR3 sequence is 14 residues long. The CDR3 region has the DNA TGTGCCAGCAGCTTAACTAACCAAAACTATGGCTACACCTTC. This codes for CASSLTNQNYGYTF.

This clone is a singleton in its sample. The rearrangement uses TRBV4-3 and TRBJ2-3; the D gene is possibly TRBD2 (6 bases). Trimming shortened V by 0 bases and J by 6 bases, and 16 bases separated the two germline ends. CDR3 size: 16 residues. Germline CDR1 LGHNA, CDR2 YSLEER. The CDR3, as DNA: TGCGCCAGCAGCCAAGATCTGGCCGGGGAGGTGGATACGCAGTATTTT. Protein sequence: CASSQDLAGEVDTQYF.

This clone was seen only once. V and J are TRBV6-5 and TRBJ1-1, with TRBD1 matching over 9 bases. Per the germline V gene, CDR1 is MNHEY and CDR2 is SVGAGI. The CDR3 runs to 15 residues. J gave up 1 base and V 2 bases, and 2 bases lay outside the gene matches. The chain's CDR3 is CASSYGTGKNTEAFF. The CDR3 DNA reads TGTGCCAGCAGTTACGGGACAGGGAAGAACACTGAAGCTTTCTTT.

This sequence joins TRBV4-1 and TRBJ1-2; D is undetermined. V was cut by 1 base and J by 2 bases, with 5 bases left in between. There are 13 residues in the CDR3. Germline V gene data show CDR1 as MGHRA and CDR2 as YSYEKL. The CDR3 spells CASSQVGNYGYTF. CDR3 in DNA: TGCGCCAGCAGCCAAGTCGGGAACTATGGCTACACCTTC.

This clone has a single count. V gene TRBV10-3 combines with J gene TRBJ2-7, with D maybe TRBD1 (5 bases). CDR1 and CDR2 from the germline V gene are ENHRY and SYGVKD. The CDR3 length is 13 residues. Trimming cost V 7 bases and J 4 bases, with 14 bases left between them. CDR3 sequence (DNA): TGTGCCATCAAGGGGATGGGTGTATACGAGCAGTACTTC. Amino acid sequence: CAIKGMGVYEQYF.

This clone occurred a few times. The rearrangement joins TRBV18 to TRBJ1-5, with D perhaps TRBD1 (6 bases). This CDR3 contains 15 residues. Looked up from germline, CDR1 is KGHSH and CDR2 is LQKENI. V was trimmed by 4 bases and J by 0 bases, leaving 10 bases between them. CDR3 DNA sequence: TGTGCCAGCTCACGGACAGTAGATAGCAATCAGCCCCAGCATTTT. Encoded protein: CASSRTVDSNQPQHF.

The chain combines TRBV7-8 with TRBJ2-3, with TRBD1 matching 7 bases. CDR1 SGHVS and CDR2 FQNEAQ come from the germline V gene. Trimming at V came to 3 bases and at J to 5 bases, leaving 2 bases not matched to a gene. This CDR3 region has 13 residues. The CDR3 DNA follows: TGTGCCAGCAGCTTCGCAGGGGGAGATACGCAGTATTTT. Translation: CASSFAGGDTQYF.

The gene calls are TRBV5-1 and TRBJ2-3; 14 nucleotides align to TRBD2. Unmatched junction bases numbered 6, after V lost 0 bases and J lost 6 bases. Per the germline V gene, CDR1 is SGHRS and CDR2 is YFSETQ. The CDR3 sequence is 17 residues long. CDR3 sequence: CASSLGLAGGPGDTQYF. CDR3 nucleotides: TGCGCCAGCAGCTTGGGACTAGCGGGAGGGCCGGGCGATACGCAGTATTTT.

J is TRBJ1-4 and V is TRBV5-4, with 8 bases fitting TRBD1. This CDR3 is built from 14 residues. After removal of 3 bases from V and 8 bases from J, the junction contained 6 bases not matched to a gene. Germline CDR1 and CDR2: SGHNT and YYREEE (reference sequence). The CDR3 bases are TGTGCCAGCAGCTCGACAGGGGTAGGGGAAAAACTGTTTTTT. It is translated as CASSSTGVGEKLFF.

This sequence joins TRBV2 and TRBJ2-1; possibly TRBD1 for D (6 bases). The CDR3 contains 12 residues. Per germline, CDR1 SNHLY and CDR2 FYNNEI. V was shortened by 6 bases and J by 9 bases, with 12 bases between the two germline ends. The CDR3 loop is CASRNTGTEQFF. CDR3 bases: TGTGCCAGCAGGAACACAGGGACTGAGCAGTTCTTC.

The CDR3 reads CATSAGLSPPYNEQFF. The DNA for the CDR3 is TGTGCCACCAGCGCGGGCCTATCCCCCCCCTACAATGAGCAGTTCTTC. This rearrangement joins TRBV15 to TRBJ2-1, with D tentatively TRBD2 (5 bases). Trimming stripped 5 bases from V and 2 bases from J, with 16 bases between. The CDR3 runs to 16 residues. CDR1 and CDR2 (germline): LNHNV, YYDKDF (reference sequence).

The chain combines TRBV23-1 with TRBJ2-7; TRBD1 might be the D (6 bases). TRBV23-1 is known as an ORF, though its function is uncertain. The CDR3 extends over 14 amino acids. V lost 0 bases to trimming and J lost 5 bases, with 11 bases between them. As DNA, the CDR3 is TGCGCCAGCAGTCAATCGAGGGGGAGTCACGAGCAGTACTTC. Its translation is CASSQSRGSHEQYF.

V is TRBV6-1 and J is TRBJ2-1; TRBD2 agrees at 12 bases. This CDR3 has 18 residues. Trimming removed 2 bases from V and 9 bases from J; junction bases left unmatched: 14. Germline CDR1 reads MNHNS; CDR2 reads SASEGT. The CDR3 reads CASSERLAGGPRVGEQFF. For the CDR3, the DNA is TGTGCCAGCAGTGAACGCCTAGCGGGAGGGCCACGAGTCGGTGAGCAGTTCTTC.

V gene TRBV3-1 (or the pseudogene TRBV3-2) combines with J gene TRBJ1-5; D gene ambiguous. Between the trimmed V and J ends, which lost 3 bases and 2 bases, there was a span of 2 bases. CDR3 length equals 12 residues. CDR1 and CDR2 from the germline V gene are LGHDT and YNNKEL (reference sequence). This chain's CDR3 is CASSQGNQPQHF. The CDR3 DNA follows: TGTGCCAGCAGCCAGGGCAATCAGCCCCAGCATTTT.

The V and J genes are TRBV7-9 and TRBJ2-3, with 12 bases fitting TRBD2. V lost 4 bases to trimming and J lost 3 bases; unmatched junction nucleotides: 2. Germline CDR1 reads SEHNR; CDR2 reads FQNEAQ (reference sequence). The CDR3 is made up of 15 amino acids. The CDR3 loop is CASSSSGRGTDTQYF. The CDR3, as DNA: TGTGCCAGCAGCTCTAGCGGGAGGGGTACAGATACGCAGTATTTT.

The chain employs TRBV27 and TRBJ2-1; 8 nucleotides align to TRBD2. In germline, CDR1 is MNHEY, CDR2 SMNVEV (reference sequence). The J segment lost 6 bases and the V segment lost 1 base, leaving 8 bases of the junction unmatched. This CDR3 is built from 16 residues. CDR3 amino acids: CASSLLSGLAPNEQFF. In DNA, the CDR3 is TGTGCCAGCAGTTTATTAAGTGGACTAGCTCCCAATGAGCAGTTCTTC.

This chain connects TRBV21-1 to TRBJ1-2. TRBV21-1 represents a pseudogene. The CDR3 has 13 amino acids. As DNA, the CDR3 is TGTGCCAGGGTGCCCACTCAAAACTATGGCTACACCTTC. Translation gives CARVPTQNYGYTF.

This sequence joins TRBV21-1 and TRBJ2-1. TRBV21-1 is annotated as a pseudogene. This CDR3 region has 13 residues. The CDR3 DNA is TGTGCCAGCAGCACCACCAATTACAATGAGCAGTTCTTC. Translation gives CASSTTNYNEQFF.